These 11 T cell receptor beta chains originate from one sample sequenced in a study of T cell changes during pregnancy in multiple sclerosis. Data came from immunoSEQ multiplex PCR; TCRdb stores just in-frame clones and leaves some out. The sample records some 120,000 clones, about 93% being singletons. Sequencing was performed on peripheral blood, taken in the third trimester of pregnancy. Source of these receptors: a female donor with multiple sclerosis, enrolled in a pregnancy study.

J is TRBJ2-1 and V is TRBV27, with a tentative D call TRBD1 (6 bases). V lost 0 bases to trimming and J lost 6 bases, with 9 bases between them. The CDR3 spans 14 residues. CDR1 and CDR2 (germline): MNHEY, SMNVEV (reference sequence). The CDR3 sequence is CASSLSTGINEQFF. In DNA form, the CDR3 reads TGTGCCAGCAGTTTATCGACAGGAATCAATGAGCAGTTCTTC.

The V gene is TRBV7-8, the J gene TRBJ1-1; 9 positions match TRBD1. Trimming at V came to 1 base and at J to 5 bases, leaving 5 bases not matched to a gene. The CDR3 covers 15 residues. Germline CDR1 is SGHVS and CDR2 is FQNEAQ. DNA of the CDR3: TGTGCCAGCAGCTTAGTAGGGACAGGGCAAACTGAAGCTTTCTTT. Protein sequence: CASSLVGTGQTEAFF.

This sequence joins TRBV20-1 and TRBJ1-4; no definite D call. V lost 3 bases, J lost 8 bases, and 7 bases lay in between. Germline CDR1 DFQATT, CDR2 SNEGSKA (reference sequence). This CDR3 region has 11 residues. The CDR3 DNA reads as TGCAGTGCTAGTACCGAGGAAAAACTGTTTTTT. Translated, it gives CSASTEEKLFF.

The V and J genes are TRBV27 and TRBJ2-5; tentatively, D is TRBD2 (5 bases). Between the trimmed V and J ends, which lost 3 bases and 5 bases, there was a span of 16 bases. The CDR3 sequence is 15 residues long. Germline V CDR1 and CDR2: MNHEY, SMNVEV (reference sequence). CDR3 region: CASSLDSRAWETQYF. The CDR3 region has the DNA TGTGCCAGCAGTTTGGACTCGAGGGCATGGGAGACCCAGTACTTC.

The chain is built from TRBV7-2 and TRBJ2-1; 7 positions match TRBD2. The CDR3 runs to 16 residues. V shed 5 bases and J 7 bases; nucleotides not matched to a gene: 14. Germline lookup yields CDR1 SGHTA and CDR2 FQGNSA. CDR3 nucleotides: TGTGCCAGCAGCCGCTCTCGCGGGGGTAGTGCAAATGAGCAGTTCTTC. This encodes CASSRSRGGSANEQFF.

The chain is built from TRBV7-6 and TRBJ2-2; D gene unclear. V lost 1 base and J lost 4, with 7 bases in between. The CDR3 has 14 amino acids. Germline CDR1 reads SGHVS; CDR2 reads FNYEAQ. This CDR3 reads CASSLDPSTGELFF. The CDR3, as DNA: TGTGCCAGCAGCTTAGACCCGAGCACCGGGGAGCTGTTTTTT.

The chain carries TRBV6-1 and TRBJ2-2; 7 bases agree with TRBD1. Germline CDR1 MNHNS, CDR2 SASEGT. The length of the CDR3 is 14 residues. V was pared by 6 bases and J by 4 bases, with 5 bases of the junction left unmatched. CDR3 nucleotide sequence: TGTGCCAGCAGCACCGGGACAGTCACCGGGGAGCTGTTTTTT. Amino acid sequence: CASSTGTVTGELFF.

The chain has TRBV4-2 and TRBJ2-3, with D unclear. Germline values: CDR1 LGHNA, CDR2 YNFKEQ. Trimming cost V 4 bases and J 5 bases, with 13 bases left between them. This CDR3 has 14 amino acids. The CDR3 loop is CASSRPSDGDTQYF. In nucleotides, the CDR3 is TGTGCCAGCAGCCGCCCCTCAGATGGAGATACGCAGTATTTT.

The chain couples TRBV7-3 to TRBJ2-3; 8 bases fit TRBD2. With V trimmed by 5 bases and J by 5 bases, 12 bases remained unmatched. CDR1 SGHTA and CDR2 FQGTGA come from the germline V gene. This CDR3 contains 16 residues. In DNA form, the CDR3 reads TGTGCCAGCAGCCTCCGCGGGGCGGGGGGTAGAGATACGCAGTATTTT. Protein product: CASSLRGAGGRDTQYF.

V usage is TRBV15 and J usage is TRBJ1-2; D remains unclear. V gave up 5 bases and J gave up 3 bases, with 16 bases separating them. CDR1 and CDR2 from the germline V gene are LNHNV and YYDKDF (reference sequence). This CDR3 contains 15 residues. CDR3 sequence reads: CATSPSRVEDYGYTF. In nucleotides, the CDR3 is TGTGCCACCAGCCCGTCCCGGGTCGAAGACTATGGCTACACCTTC.

J is TRBJ2-3 and V is TRBV28; D unresolved. Germline V CDR1 and CDR2: MDHEN, SYDVKM. V lost 2 bases to trimming and J lost 2 bases, with 14 bases between them. The CDR3 covers 16 residues. CDR3 DNA sequence: TGTGCCAGCAGTTTAAATTCGGTAATCTCCACAGATACGCAGTATTTT. It encodes CASSLNSVISTDTQYF.